Below are 31 T cell receptor beta chains sequenced from a single sample in a study of blood T cells in healthy people across ages (dated by TCRdb to the mid-2010s). Library prep was done by 5' RACE. The run used an Illumina HiSeq 2500. A second PCR of about 7 to 12 cycles was run with a J-beta primer mix and a sample-barcoded 5' primer. TCRdb's own reprocessing of the public reads used fastp at Q25 and MiXCR and kept productive beta chains. Entries that share a CDR3 protein sequence are merged under the most common genes and DNA. Within this sample are 650,000 to 1,000,000 distinct CDR3 sequences, with about 42% of them counted one time only. Jointly, the top ten make up roughly 18% of the sample. The material sequenced was blood. Receptors were obtained from a man of 80 years or more in good health.

The V gene is TRBV12-3 or TRBV12-4, the J gene TRBJ2-5, with D tentatively TRBD2 (5 bases). Trimming removed 4 bases at V and 6 bases at J, with 18 bases between. The CDR3 totals 15 residues. CDR3 nucleotides: TGTGCCAGCAGTTCCCAAGGACTGGGCGCGCAGACCCAGTACTTC. Its protein product is CASSSQGLGAQTQYF.

This chain uses TRBV2 with TRBJ2-1; D remains unclear. The V end was cut by 4 bases, the J end by 10 bases, with 11 bases between. The CDR3 is 12 amino acids. Germline V gene data show CDR1 as SNHLY and CDR2 as FYNNEI. The CDR3, as DNA: TGTGCCAGCAGTGCCCGGGCTAACGAGCAGTTCTTC. This sequence encodes CASSARANEQFF.

This chain joins TRBV7-8 and TRBJ2-1; 9 bases line up with TRBD2. There are 17 residues in the CDR3. CDR1 is SGHVS, CDR2 FQNEAQ, per germline. V dropped 5 bases and J dropped 2; count of bases not matched to a gene: 10. This CDR3 is CASSRTSARGTYNEQFF. The CDR3 DNA sequence: TGTGCCAGCAGCCGGACTAGCGCCAGAGGGACCTACAATGAGCAGTTCTTC.

This clonotype was picked up one time. The rearrangement joins TRBV6-1 to TRBJ2-5; possible D gene TRBD2, 5 bases. Judging by the DNA end, TRBJ2-7 fits better; the J call may be wrong. Germline V gene sequence: CDR1 MNHNS, CDR2 SASEGT. The CDR3 extends over 15 amino acids. The CDR3 sequence is CASSIETGTRYEQYF. The CDR3 nucleotides are TGTGCCAGCAGTATAGAGACGGGAACCCGCTACGAGCAGTACTTC.

This clonotype has a handful of counts. The chain links TRBV6-5 to TRBJ1-2; the D gene is possibly TRBD1 (6 bases). The V end was cut by 0 bases, the J end by 2 bases, with 16 bases between. This CDR3 has 17 amino acids. Per germline, CDR1 MNHEY and CDR2 SVGAGI. The CDR3 DNA sequence: TGTGCCAGCAGTTACTCGAAACGTCGGGGGGCCAACTATGGCTACACCTTC. It is translated as CASSYSKRRGANYGYTF.

This clonotype has more than one count but fewer than ten. This sequence may be a read error, since a much larger clone differs from it by one base. The chain links TRBV6-1 to TRBJ1-5; D is unclear. The CDR3 totals 13 residues. Germline lookup yields CDR1 MNHNS and CDR2 SASEGT. The V end was cut by 6 bases, the J end by 3 bases, with 9 bases between. The CDR3: CASSDQFNQPQHF. As DNA, the CDR3 is TGTGCCAGCAGCGACCAGTTCAATCAGCCCCAGCATTTT.

The chain links TRBV4-3 to TRBJ2-1; 10 bases agree with TRBD2. There are 17 residues in the CDR3. Germline CDR1 reads LGHNA; CDR2 reads YSLEER. Unmatched junction bases numbered 6, after V lost 0 bases and J lost 4 bases. Here the CDR3 reads CASSQDSSGGLYNEQFF. CDR3 DNA sequence: TGCGCCAGCAGCCAAGATTCTAGCGGGGGACTTTACAATGAGCAGTTCTTC.

The chain employs TRBV20-1 and TRBJ1-5, with 9 bases that match TRBD1. There are 16 residues in the CDR3. Trimming removed 6 bases from V and 1 base from J; junction bases left unmatched: 10. Germline CDR1 and CDR2: DFQATT and SNEGSKA (reference sequence). CDR3: CSANGQGRGSNQPQHF. The CDR3 DNA sequence: TGCAGTGCCAACGGACAGGGGAGAGGAAGCAATCAGCCCCAGCATTTT.

V is TRBV7-8 and J is TRBJ2-4; TRBD1 might be the D (6 bases). The CDR3 totals 14 residues. Trimming left V 5 bases short and J 7 bases short, with 15 bases between. Germline V CDR1 and CDR2: SGHVS, FQNEAQ. The CDR3 here is CASSIRGNMNIQYF. CDR3 sequence (DNA): TGTGCCAGCAGCATAAGGGGGAATATGAACATTCAGTACTTC.

The CDR3: CASSKRQGERYEQYF. In nucleotides, the CDR3 is TGTGCCAGCAGCAAGCGACAGGGGGAGAGGTACGAGCAGTACTTC. The rearrangement uses TRBV11-3 and TRBJ2-7; 9 bases map to TRBD1. V lost 5 bases, J lost 4 bases, and 9 bases stayed unmatched. CDR3 length equals 15 residues. The V gene's germline CDR1 is SGHNT and CDR2 YENEEA.

The rearrangement joins TRBV7-2 to TRBJ1-3; D is unclear. This CDR3 is 12 amino acids long. Germline lookup yields CDR1 SGHTA and CDR2 FQGNSA. Trimming cost V 6 bases and J 7 bases, with 10 bases left between them. The CDR3 spells CASRLRENTIYF. CDR3 sequence (DNA): TGTGCCAGCAGGCTCCGGGAGAACACCATATATTTT.

The chain uses TRBV20-1 and TRBJ1-3; D is uncertain. The CDR3 is 13 amino acids. Germline CDR1 is DFQATT and CDR2 is SNEGSKA (reference sequence). V gave up 0 bases and J gave up 2 bases, with 5 bases separating them. The CDR3 DNA is TGCAGTGCTAGAGATCCAGCTGGAAACACCATATATTTT. As protein: CSARDPAGNTIYF.

This clonotype was detected many times. The gene calls are TRBV7-8 and TRBJ1-6, with TRBD1 as a possible D gene (6 bases). The V and J ends lost 5 bases and 4 bases respectively, with 9 bases between them. Germline lookup yields CDR1 SGHVS and CDR2 FQNEAQ. The CDR3 has 14 amino acids. CDR3 nucleotides: TGTGCCAGCAGCCGACAGGCTTATAATTCACCCCTCCACTTT. Protein product: CASSRQAYNSPLHF.

This clonotype was counted a single time. The DNA for the CDR3 is TGTGCCAGCAGTTGGGGAAGCCGGGACCCCAGGCTGGGCGGGGAGCTGTTTTTT. This gives the protein CASSWGSRDPRLGGELFF. The genes are TRBV6-2 or TRBV6-3 and TRBJ2-2; either TRBD1 or TRBD2 may supply D (5 bases each). This CDR3 region has 18 residues. The germline V gene has CDR1 MNHEY and CDR2 SVGEGT. V gave up 4 bases and J gave up 7 bases, with 25 bases separating them.

This clonotype has a count of ten or more. The chain recombines TRBV7-2 with TRBJ2-5, with D hard to call. Trimming stripped 5 bases from V and 5 bases from J, with 24 bases between. The CDR3 runs 17 residues. Germline CDR1 reads SGHTA; CDR2 reads FQGNSA. The CDR3 spells CASSQDPITPDGETQYF. Written as DNA, the CDR3 is TGTGCCAGCAGCCAGGATCCAATTACGCCAGATGGGGAGACCCAGTACTTC. The full variable domain, with the rest looked up from reference TRBV7-2 and TRBJ2-5, is GAGVSQSPSNKVTEKGKDVELRCDPISGHTALYWYRQSLGQGLEFLIYFQGNSAPDKSGLPSDRFSAERTGGSVSTLTIQRTQQEDSAVYLCASSQDPITPDGETQYFGPGTRLLVL.

The chain links TRBV12-3 or TRBV12-4 to TRBJ2-3; D gene uncertain. The CDR3 runs 14 residues. V was cut by 3 bases and J by 0 bases, with 7 bases left in between. CDR3: CASSFFGSTDTQYF. The CDR3 DNA sequence: TGTGCCAGCAGTTTTTTCGGCAGCACAGATACGCAGTATTTT.

This clonotype was seen more than once but under ten times. This chain links TRBV4-2 with TRBJ2-3; 12 nucleotides align to TRBD2. The trim removed 0 bases at V and 1 base at J, leaving 5 bases unmatched. The CDR3 length is 18 residues. Germline V gives CDR1 LGHNA, CDR2 YNFKEQ. CDR3 amino acids: CASSQELAGGPGTDTQYF. The CDR3 DNA sequence: TGTGCCAGCAGCCAAGAGCTAGCGGGAGGGCCGGGCACAGATACGCAGTATTTT.

The chain carries TRBV6-1 and TRBJ2-1; a weak D match, TRBD2 (6 bases). This CDR3 contains 18 residues. The germline V and J ends were trimmed by 0 bases and 4 bases, with 19 bases remaining between them. The germline V gene has CDR1 MNHNS and CDR2 SASEGT. The CDR3, as DNA: TGTGCCAGCAGTGAAGCGGAGAAGGGACTGGGTAGATACAATGAGCAGTTCTTC. Translated, it gives CASSEAEKGLGRYNEQFF.

The chain joins TRBV5-1 to TRBJ1-2; D not resolved. The CDR3 runs 16 residues. The germline CDR1 and CDR2 sequences are SGHRS and YFSETQ. V shed 4 bases and J shed 4 bases, with 20 bases lying between them. The CDR3 region is CASSGETVHFAYGYTF. In DNA form, the CDR3 reads TGCGCCAGCAGCGGGGAGACTGTACACTTTGCCTATGGCTACACCTTC.

The chain joins TRBV6-5 to TRBJ2-3; D not certain. The V end lost 0 bases, the J end lost 4 bases, and 11 bases lay between the germline ends. Germline CDR1 and CDR2: MNHEY and SVGAGI. CDR3 length: 15 amino acids. CDR3 sequence reads: CASSYSQVFADTQYF. The CDR3 DNA sequence: TGTGCCAGCAGTTACTCCCAGGTTTTCGCAGATACGCAGTATTTT.

The CDR3: CASRPSGINGEQFF. CDR3 in DNA: TGTGCCAGTCGCCCTAGCGGGATTAACGGTGAGCAGTTCTTC. This chain links TRBV6-2 or TRBV6-3 with TRBJ2-1, with 9 bases identical to TRBD2. The V gene end was trimmed by 9 bases and the J gene end by 9 bases; junction bases not matched to a gene: 12. CDR3 length: 14 amino acids. Germline V gene sequence: CDR1 MNHEY, CDR2 SVGEGT.

A remark on this clonotype: Compared with germline, one end of the junction differs, possibly owing to a read error. The chain employs TRBV7-2 and TRBJ2-1; no reliable D call. The length of the CDR3 is 15 residues. Germline lookup yields CDR1 SGHTA and CDR2 FQGNSA. The CDR3 protein is CASSLGISSHNEQFF. In DNA, the CDR3 is TGTGCCAGCAGCTTGGGCATATCCTCCCACAATGAGCAGTTCTTC.

This clonotype has a handful of counts. The genes are TRBV6-6 and TRBJ1-4; no firm D call. The CDR3 consists of 14 residues. Germline CDR1 reads MNHNY; CDR2 reads SVGAGI (reference sequence). Trimming took 0 bases from V and 8 from J, leaving 10 bases between them. The CDR3 bases are TGTGCCAGCAGTTACTCGATGTCCGGGGAAAAACTGTTTTTT. It translates to CASSYSMSGEKLFF.

The gene calls are TRBV9 and TRBJ2-1, with 8 nucleotides matching TRBD2. With 7 bases clipped from V and 6 bases from J, the junction kept 9 bases outside the gene matches. Germline CDR1 is SGDLS and CDR2 is YYNGEE. CDR3 length: 14 amino acids. This CDR3 is CASGPEAGVNEQFF. CDR3 nucleotide sequence: TGTGCCAGCGGCCCGGAAGCGGGAGTCAATGAGCAGTTCTTC.

The genes are TRBV10-3 and TRBJ2-5; D call uncertain. The better agreement between TRBJ2-7 and the DNA end casts doubt on the J call. The CDR3 loop spans 9 amino acids. Germline values: CDR1 ENHRY, CDR2 SYGVKD. CDR3 residues: CAITDEQYF. For the CDR3, the DNA is TGTGCCATCACAGACGAGCAGTACTTC.

CDR3: CASRRQIAGTSTDTQYF. In DNA, the CDR3 is TGTGCCAGCAGAAGACAAATAGCGGGTACTAGCACAGATACGCAGTATTTT. The V and J genes are TRBV6-2 or TRBV6-3 and TRBJ2-3, with 7 bases lining up with TRBD2. Losses at the gene ends were 6 bases for V and 0 bases for J; bases not matched to a gene: 12. The germline gives CDR1 MNHEY, CDR2 SVGEGT. This CDR3 has 17 residues.

V and J are TRBV7-2 and TRBJ2-5, with 7 bases lining up with TRBD2. The CDR3 is 16 residues long. Germline CDR1 and CDR2: SGHTA and FQGNSA. V shed 1 base, J shed 0 bases, and the junction held 5 bases outside the gene matches. CDR3 in amino acids: CASSLVGLADQETQYF. The CDR3 DNA follows: TGTGCCAGCAGCTTAGTGGGGCTAGCGGACCAAGAGACCCAGTACTTC.

This chain uses TRBV20-1 with TRBJ2-7; 10 bases are shared with TRBD2. TRBJ2-5 explains the end of the DNA better; the J call may be wrong. CDR3 size: 15 residues. CDR1 and CDR2 from the germline V gene are DFQATT and SNEGSKA (reference sequence). In DNA, the CDR3 is TGCAGTGCTAGAGATCACAGCGGGAGGGGTGAGACCCAGTACTTC. Translating gives CSARDHSGRGETQYF.

This clonotype has only a few counts. The chain is built from TRBV5-1 and TRBJ2-3; tentative D call: TRBD2 (6 bases). V shed 0 bases and J shed 5 bases, with 16 bases lying between them. From germline, CDR1 is SGHRS and CDR2 YFSETQ. The CDR3 is made up of 16 amino acids. Written as DNA, the CDR3 is TGCGCCAGCAGCTTGGACGGGACTCTTATGGGAGATACGCAGTATTTT. Its protein product is CASSLDGTLMGDTQYF. Using reference TRBV5-1 and TRBJ2-3 for the parts outside the CDR3, the full variable domain is KAGVTQTPRYLIKTRGQQVTLSCSPISGHRSVSWYQQTPGQGLQFLFEYFSETQRNKGNFPGRFSGRQFSNSRSEMNVSTLELGDSALYLCASSLDGTLMGDTQYFGPGTRLTVL.

This clonotype was detected many times. The gene calls are TRBV5-4 and TRBJ2-1; D not resolved. The CDR3 totals 12 residues. Trimming took 5 bases from V and 8 from J, leaving 11 bases between them. CDR1 and CDR2 from the germline V gene are SGHNT and YYREEE (reference sequence). The CDR3: CASSIAWDEQFF. The CDR3 DNA reads as TGTGCCAGCAGTATTGCGTGGGATGAGCAGTTCTTC.

This clonotype was seen only a few times. V gene TRBV9 combines with J gene TRBJ2-1; the match to TRBD2 covers 7 bases. The better agreement between TRBJ2-7 and the DNA end casts doubt on the J call. This CDR3 has 15 amino acids. The germline gives CDR1 SGDLS, CDR2 YYNGEE. The CDR3 sequence: CASSVRAGAYNEQYF. The CDR3, as DNA: TGTGCCAGCAGCGTAAGGGCGGGAGCTTACAATGAGCAGTACTTC.